Shown below are 10 T cell receptor beta chains from a single sample sequenced in a study of T cell changes during pregnancy in multiple sclerosis. Only in-frame clones appear in the TCRdb table, and some are missing; sequencing was by immunoSEQ multiplex PCR. The table lists tens of thousands of clones, around 93% of them singletons, with about 0.6% in the top ten. The material was CD4+ T cells from peripheral blood mononuclear cells, obtained after pregnancy. The receptors stem from a female donor with multiple sclerosis, enrolled in a pregnancy study.

This sequence joins TRBV29-1 and TRBJ1-5, with TRBD1 identical over 7 bases. Germline CDR1 reads SQVTM; CDR2 reads ANQGSEA. The CDR3 spans 13 residues. V lost 4 bases, J lost 2 bases, and 2 bases stayed unmatched. CDR3 bases: TGCAGCGTTGGACAGGGCGGCAATCAGCCCCAGCATTTT. This sequence encodes CSVGQGGNQPQHF.

This sequence joins TRBV7-2 and TRBJ1-1; TRBD1 aligns across 9 bases. This CDR3 comprises 14 residues. CDR1 and CDR2 (germline): SGHTA, FQGNSA. J gave up 9 bases and V 5 bases, and 10 bases lay outside the gene matches. CDR3 bases: TGTGCCAGCAGCGGGAGGTTACAGGGGGCCCAAGCTTTCTTT. The encoded protein is CASSGRLQGAQAFF.

The rearrangement uses TRBV4-2 and TRBJ1-6; D is ambiguous. Trimming left V 1 base short and J 10 bases short, with 8 bases between. This CDR3 region has 13 residues. Per germline, CDR1 LGHNA and CDR2 YNFKEQ. This chain's CDR3 is CASSQVGRSPLHF. The CDR3 DNA reads as TGTGCCAGCAGCCAAGTAGGGAGGTCACCCCTCCACTTT.

This sequence joins TRBV18 and TRBJ1-4, with no clear D. The CDR3 covers 14 residues. Germline lookup yields CDR1 KGHSH and CDR2 LQKENI. V lost 4 bases and J 5 bases, leaving 11 bases between the germline ends. The CDR3 region has the DNA TGTGCCAGCTCACAAACGACGACAAATGAAAAACTGTTTTTT. This translates into CASSQTTTNEKLFF.

The genes are TRBV5-5 and TRBJ2-5; 9 bases fit TRBD1. Unmatched junction bases numbered 16, after V lost 3 bases and J lost 13 bases. CDR1 and CDR2 (germline): SGHKS, YYEKEE (reference sequence). The CDR3 length is 15 residues. CDR3: CASSSYGGQGPTGYF. CDR3 DNA sequence: TGTGCCAGCAGCTCGTACGGGGGACAGGGTCCAACAGGGTACTTC.

The chain recombines TRBV5-1 with TRBJ2-3; D call uncertain. Trimming left V 2 bases short and J 6 bases short, with 13 bases between. CDR1 and CDR2 from the germline V gene are SGHRS and YFSETQ. There are 14 residues in the CDR3. CDR3 DNA: TGCGCCAGCAGCTTTCGGTTAGCATCGGATACGCAGTATTTT. Translating gives CASSFRLASDTQYF. Looking up the rest from reference TRBV5-1 and TRBJ2-3 gives the full variable domain: KAGVTQTPRYLIKTRGQQVTLSCSPISGHRSVSWYQQTPGQGLQFLFEYFSETQRNKGNFPGRFSGRQFSNSRSEMNVSTLELGDSALYLCASSFRLASDTQYFGPGTRLTVL.

The rearrangement joins TRBV19 to TRBJ2-2; TRBD2 aligns across 11 bases. The germline V gene has CDR1 LNHDA and CDR2 SQIVND (reference sequence). This CDR3 is 14 amino acids long. The V segment lost 11 bases and the J segment 7 bases; nucleotides outside the gene matches: 9. Here the CDR3 DNA reads TGTGCCGAGCGTAGCGGGGGGGCGGGCGGGGAGCTGTTTTTT. It translates to CAERSGGAGGELFF.

The V gene is TRBV18, the J gene TRBJ1-1; 7 bases align to TRBD1. V shed 5 bases, J shed 2 bases, and the junction held 8 bases outside the gene matches. The CDR3 runs to 15 residues. Per germline, CDR1 KGHSH and CDR2 LQKENI. The chain's CDR3 is CASSGRQGTNTEAFF. Written as DNA, the CDR3 is TGTGCCAGCTCAGGCCGACAGGGAACTAACACTGAAGCTTTCTTT. Full variable domain (rest looked up from reference TRBV18 and TRBJ1-1): NAGVMQNPRHLVRRRGQEARLRCSPMKGHSHVYWYRQLPEEGLKFMVYLQKENIIDESGMPKERFSAEFPKEGPSILRIQQVVRGDSAAYFCASSGRQGTNTEAFFGQGTRLTVV.

DNA for the CDR3: TGTGCCACCTCCCGACCAGGGAATCAAGAGACCCAGTACTTC. As protein: CATSRPGNQETQYF. The V and J genes are TRBV25-1 and TRBJ2-5; TRBD1 is a possible D gene (5 bases). The V gene's germline CDR1 is MGHDK and CDR2 SYGVNS. The CDR3 is made up of 14 amino acids. Between the trimmed V and J ends, which lost 10 bases and 2 bases, there was a span of 17 bases.

This chain uses TRBV2 with TRBJ1-2, with a tentative D call TRBD1 (5 bases). The germline gives CDR1 SNHLY, CDR2 FYNNEI. This CDR3 comprises 14 residues. With 6 bases removed from V and 1 base from J, the gap between germline ends came to 12 bases. CDR3 sequence reads: CASRIQTVNYGYTF. The CDR3 DNA sequence: TGTGCCAGCAGAATTCAGACAGTTAACTATGGCTACACCTTC.